Presented here are 28 T cell receptor beta chains from one specimen sequenced in a study of shared clonotypes between healthy human individuals (dated by TCRdb to the early 2020s). The library was generated by the immunoSEQ multiplex PCR assay. Drawn from immuneACCESS, this table holds only the in-frame rearrangements with V and J called that TCRdb kept. Clones are partly lost; checked studies trace under half to an unresolved V gene and leave the rest unexplained. This sample has roughly 200,000 clones in its table, and 66% of those were observed once. The top ten constitute about 9.4% of the sample. Sequenced material: memory CD4+ T cells sorted from blood. The sample's cell subset or site label, decoded: CD45RA-negative fraction. The receptor set was obtained from a man aged 25-45 years in good health.

The rearrangement links TRBV4-1 to TRBJ2-1; 8 bases match TRBD1. The J segment lost 10 bases and the V segment lost 1 base, leaving 6 bases of the junction unmatched. This CDR3 contains 14 residues. In germline, CDR1 is MGHRA, CDR2 YSYEKL. CDR3 nucleotides: TGCGCCAGCAGCCAAGCAGGGGGCGCGAGGGAGCAGTTCTTC. This codes for CASSQAGGAREQFF.

This clone has only a few counts. The rearrangement uses TRBV5-1 and TRBJ2-5, with unresolved D. Trimming removed 1 base from V and 0 bases from J, with 10 bases in between. Germline lookup yields CDR1 SGHRS and CDR2 YFSETQ. The CDR3 runs to 15 residues. The CDR3 DNA is TGCGCCAGCAGCTTGTCTTTCGGGTACCAAGAGACCCAGTACTTC. Translated, it gives CASSLSFGYQETQYF. Combining the CDR3 with reference TRBV5-1 and TRBJ2-5 gives the whole variable domain KAGVTQTPRYLIKTRGQQVTLSCSPISGHRSVSWYQQTPGQGLQFLFEYFSETQRNKGNFPGRFSGRQFSNSRSEMNVSTLELGDSALYLCASSLSFGYQETQYFGPGTRLLVL.

The chain joins TRBV9 to TRBJ2-3; possibly TRBD2 for D (6 bases). V gave up 0 bases and J gave up 4 bases, with 9 bases separating them. CDR3 size: 14 residues. Germline CDR1 is SGDLS and CDR2 is YYNGEE. The CDR3 here is CASSVVTSPDTQYF. The CDR3, as DNA: TGTGCCAGCAGCGTAGTCACTAGCCCAGATACGCAGTATTTT.

V and J are TRBV4-2 and TRBJ2-7, with 9 bases identical to TRBD2. J was trimmed by 3 bases and V by 0 bases; bases with no gene match: 6. Germline loops: CDR1 LGHNA, CDR2 YNFKEQ. This CDR3 region has 16 residues. The CDR3 DNA is TGTGCCAGCAGCCAAGAGCAAGCGGGAGGAGGCTACGAGCAGTACTTC. Protein: CASSQEQAGGGYEQYF.

This chain connects TRBV11-2 to TRBJ2-6, with TRBD2 as a possible D gene (6 bases). V lost 5 bases, J lost 0 bases, and 20 bases lay in between. Germline V CDR1 and CDR2: SGHAT, FQNNGV. This CDR3 contains 19 residues. The CDR3 DNA sequence: TGTGCCAGCAGCCCCAGAAGCCGGGACGGGAGCTCTGGGGCCAACGTCCTGACTTTC. Protein: CASSPRSRDGSSGANVLTF.

The V gene is TRBV7-2, the J gene TRBJ2-1, with D hard to call. V shed 5 bases and J shed 5 bases, with 13 bases lying between them. CDR1 SGHTA and CDR2 FQGNSA come from the germline V gene. The CDR3 is made up of 14 amino acids. CDR3 nucleotides: TGTGCCAGCAGCGACAACCTTATCAACAATGAGCAGTTCTTC. It yields the protein CASSDNLINNEQFF.

This clone was seen a few times. The rearrangement joins TRBV10-2 to TRBJ2-7; unclear D gene. This CDR3 contains 14 residues. V was pared by 1 base and J by 3 bases, with 10 bases between. CDR1 and CDR2 (germline): WSHSY, SAAADI. The CDR3 region is CASSEWATRYEQYF. The CDR3 coding sequence is TGCGCCAGCAGTGAGTGGGCAACCCGCTACGAGCAGTACTTC.

This clone occurred once. This chain links TRBV5-6 with TRBJ1-2; unclear D gene. The CDR3 sequence is 12 residues long. The V and J ends lost 5 bases and 2 bases respectively, with 7 bases between them. The V gene's germline CDR1 is SGHDT and CDR2 YYEEEE. Here the CDR3 DNA reads TGTGCCAGCAGTACCGGGAACTATGGCTACACCTTC. Translation: CASSTGNYGYTF.

The J gene is TRBJ2-4, the V gene TRBV11-2, with 7 nucleotides matching TRBD1. V shed 5 bases, J shed 9 bases, and the junction held 13 bases outside the gene matches. CDR1 and CDR2 from the germline V gene are SGHAT and FQNNGV. This CDR3 has 15 amino acids. The CDR3 coding sequence is TGTGCCAGCAGCCTACAAACAGGGGTAGTAGGCATTCAGTACTTC. Translated, it gives CASSLQTGVVGIQYF.

This clone has just one count. The chain joins TRBV19 to TRBJ2-2, with D possibly matching TRBD1 (6 bases). V lost 8 bases and J lost 2, with 9 bases in between. Germline V gene data show CDR1 as LNHDA and CDR2 as SQIVND (reference sequence). This CDR3 is built from 13 residues. CDR3 loop: CASLRGNTGELFF. CDR3 DNA sequence: TGTGCCAGTCTCAGGGGAAACACCGGGGAGCTGTTTTTT.

This sequence joins TRBV4-3 and TRBJ2-2, with TRBD1 identical over 10 bases. This CDR3 region has 16 residues. Germline V lookup: CDR1 LGHNA, CDR2 YSLEER. Germline trimming cut 1 base from V and 6 bases from J; bases unmatched to any gene: 5. In nucleotides, the CDR3 is TGCGCCAGCAGCCAAGGGACAGGGGGTTTAGCCGGGGAGCTGTTTTTT. Translated: CASSQGTGGLAGELFF.

This clone has at least ten counts. CDR3 protein: CASSLPQGRHEQFF. CDR3 coding DNA: TGCGCCAGCAGCTTGCCCCAGGGTAGGCATGAGCAGTTCTTC. The chain is built from TRBV5-1 and TRBJ2-1; D possibly corresponds to TRBD1 (5 bases). The V end lost 1 base, the J end lost 8 bases, and 13 bases lay between the germline ends. This CDR3 spans 14 amino acids. Germline CDR1 reads SGHRS; CDR2 reads YFSETQ.

With regard to this clone: The sample carries other DNA sequences with the same CDR3. The chain carries TRBV4-1 and TRBJ1-5; the D gene is possibly TRBD1 (5 bases). The CDR3 contains 15 residues. Germline V CDR1 and CDR2: MGHRA, YSYEKL. V lost 0 bases to trimming and J lost 0 bases, with 6 bases between them. CDR3 DNA: TGCGCCAGCAGCCAAGATCAGGGTAGCAATCAGCCCCAGCATTTT. This codes for CASSQDQGSNQPQHF.

The chain uses TRBV27 and TRBJ1-1, with D hard to call. Germline loops: CDR1 MNHEY, CDR2 SMNVEV (reference sequence). Trimming shortened V by 6 bases and J by 1 base, and 12 bases separated the two germline ends. The CDR3 length is 14 residues. The CDR3 reads CASSLLSGNTEAFF. The CDR3 nucleotides read TGTGCCAGCAGCCTCCTCTCGGGGAACACTGAAGCTTTCTTT.

This chain connects TRBV2 to TRBJ2-2; D is possibly TRBD1 or TRBD2 (5 bases each). The CDR3 totals 14 residues. Trimming cost V 6 bases and J 8 bases, with 16 bases left between them. Germline loops: CDR1 SNHLY, CDR2 FYNNEI. The chain's CDR3 is CASSGTTRAGELFF. The CDR3 nucleotides read TGTGCCAGCAGCGGGACCACTCGAGCAGGGGAGCTGTTTTTT.

This clone came up a few times. The chain uses TRBV10-2 and TRBJ2-5; D not resolved. The CDR3 is made up of 12 amino acids. Trimming pared 2 bases from V and 1 base from J, leaving 2 bases between. The V gene's germline CDR1 is WSHSY and CDR2 SAAADI. The CDR3 loop is CASSEIQETQYF. Written as DNA, the CDR3 is TGCGCCAGCAGTGAGATCCAAGAGACCCAGTACTTC.

The J gene is TRBJ1-2, the V gene TRBV7-2; 9 bases align to TRBD1. Trimming at V came to 5 bases and at J to 12 bases, leaving 13 bases not matched to a gene. This CDR3 has 14 amino acids. Germline V CDR1 and CDR2: SGHTA, FQGNSA. The CDR3 DNA follows: TGTGCCAGCAGCCCCACTGGGGGACAGGGCAGTAACACCTTC. Its translation is CASSPTGGQGSNTF. Using reference TRBV7-2 and TRBJ1-2 for the parts outside the CDR3, the full variable domain is GAGVSQSPSNKVTEKGKDVELRCDPISGHTALYWYRQSLGQGLEFLIYFQGNSAPDKSGLPSDRFSAERTGGSVSTLTIQRTQQEDSAVYLCASSPTGGQGSNTFGSGTRLTVV.

The rearrangement joins TRBV28 to TRBJ1-1; D gene uncertain. The CDR3 spans 16 residues. V was cut by 8 bases and J by 4 bases, with 23 bases left in between. Per the germline V gene, CDR1 is MDHEN and CDR2 is SYDVKM. The CDR3 DNA follows: TGTGCCAGCGTTAGGGCGTGGAATGGACGTGGCACTGAAGCTTTCTTT. Translation: CASVRAWNGRGTEAFF.

The rearrangement joins TRBV14 to TRBJ1-5, with D maybe TRBD1 (5 bases). Germline CDR1 SGHDN, CDR2 FVKESK. V dropped 0 bases and J dropped 5 bases, with 11 bases sitting between them. The CDR3 runs to 15 residues. The CDR3 DNA is TGTGCCAGCAGCCAAGAAGGGGCGGTTGATCAGCCCCAGCATTTT. Residues: CASSQEGAVDQPQHF.

The genes are TRBV5-1 and TRBJ2-3, with D possibly matching TRBD2 (5 bases). Germline V gene lookup returns CDR1 SGHRS and CDR2 YFSETQ. CDR3 length: 14 amino acids. Trimming pared 6 bases from V and 4 bases from J, leaving 15 bases between. The CDR3 sequence is CASMSSLTSDTQYF. CDR3 DNA sequence: TGCGCCAGCATGTCTAGCCTAACTTCAGATACGCAGTATTTT.

The chain couples TRBV5-1 to TRBJ2-5; D uncertain. The germline gives CDR1 SGHRS, CDR2 YFSETQ. The germline V and J ends were trimmed by 4 bases and 7 bases, with 23 bases remaining between them. The length of the CDR3 is 16 residues. The CDR3 sequence: CASSQMPGPEVGTQYF. The CDR3 DNA follows: TGCGCCAGCAGCCAAATGCCAGGCCCCGAGGTTGGGACCCAGTACTTC.

The DNA of the CDR3 is TGTGCCCCGGCCGGCTCCTACAATGAGCAGTTCTTC. Translating it yields CAPAGSYNEQFF. The genes are TRBV18 and TRBJ2-1; D gene uncertain. The CDR3 is made up of 12 amino acids. Germline CDR1 KGHSH, CDR2 LQKENI. V lost 11 bases and J 0 bases, leaving 8 bases between the germline ends.

The CDR3 sequence is CASSLDPRSTDTQYF. As DNA, the CDR3 is TGTGCCAGCAGCTTAGATCCCCGGAGCACAGATACGCAGTATTTT. The genes are TRBV11-2 and TRBJ2-3; D is unclear. The CDR3 spans 15 residues. Germline CDR1 is SGHAT and CDR2 is FQNNGV. V dropped 0 bases and J dropped 0 bases, with 7 bases sitting between them.

The chain combines TRBV5-4 with TRBJ2-7; 14 bases align to TRBD2. Trimming cost V 4 bases and J 5 bases; bases outside gene matches: 8. The length of the CDR3 is 16 residues. Per the germline V gene, CDR1 is SGHNT and CDR2 is YYREEE (reference sequence). CDR3 coding DNA: TGTGCCAGCAGCCAGGGGGGACTAGCGGGAGAGGACGAGCAGTACTTC. It is translated as CASSQGGLAGEDEQYF. Full variable domain (rest looked up from reference TRBV5-4 and TRBJ2-7): ETGVTQSPTHLIKTRGQQVTLRCSSQSGHNTVSWYQQALGQGPQFIFQYYREEENGRGNFPPRFSGLQFPNYSSELNVNALELDDSALYLCASSQGGLAGEDEQYFGPGTRLTVT.

This clone was detected a few times. This rearrangement joins TRBV5-4 to TRBJ2-7; weak D call: TRBD2 (6 bases). The CDR3 spans 12 residues. The V end lost 5 bases, the J end lost 7 bases, and 13 bases lay between the germline ends. In germline, CDR1 is SGHNT, CDR2 YYREEE (reference sequence). CDR3 sequence (DNA): TGTGCCAGCAGTCAGTTCGCGGGGGAGCAGTACTTC. This sequence encodes CASSQFAGEQYF. Based on the CDR3 plus reference TRBV5-4 and TRBJ2-7, the full variable domain is ETGVTQSPTHLIKTRGQQVTLRCSSQSGHNTVSWYQQALGQGPQFIFQYYREEENGRGNFPPRFSGLQFPNYSSELNVNALELDDSALYLCASSQFAGEQYFGPGTRLTVT.

For the CDR3, the DNA is TGTGCCAGCAGCGTAGGGGCAGATCCAATGAACACTGAAGCTTTCTTT. Translation: CASSVGADPMNTEAFF. The chain is built from TRBV9 and TRBJ1-1; D not resolved. Germline-derived CDR1 and CDR2 are SGDLS and YYNGEE. V lost 0 bases and J lost 0, with 12 bases in between. The CDR3 totals 16 residues.

This clone has a handful of counts. This chain's CDR3 is CASRVTGGSYEQYF. Here the CDR3 DNA reads TGCGCCAGCAGAGTGACGGGGGGCTCCTACGAGCAGTACTTC. The chain couples TRBV5-1 to TRBJ2-7; 7 positions agree with TRBD2. This CDR3 has 14 amino acids. In germline, CDR1 is SGHRS, CDR2 YFSETQ. J was trimmed by 0 bases and V by 5 bases; bases with no gene match: 5.

The chain has TRBV19 and TRBJ2-1, with 9 bases aligning to TRBD1. CDR1 and CDR2 (germline): LNHDA, SQIVND (reference sequence). The CDR3 has 14 amino acids. The V segment lost 1 base and the J segment 9 bases; nucleotides outside the gene matches: 4. DNA for the CDR3: TGTGCCAGTAGTATAGCGAACAGGGGGCCTGAGCAGTTCTTC. The encoded protein is CASSIANRGPEQFF. Full variable domain (rest looked up from reference TRBV19 and TRBJ2-1): DGGITQSPKYLFRKEGQNVTLSCEQNLNHDAMYWYRQDPGQGLRLIYYSQIVNDFQKGDIAEGYSVSREKKESFPLTVTSAQKNPTAFYLCASSIANRGPEQFFGPGTRLTVL.